Listed below are T cell receptor beta chains from one sample, sequenced in a study of blood T cell repertoires in COVID-19. Only in-frame clones appear in the TCRdb table, and some are missing; sequencing was by immunoSEQ multiplex PCR. Of 270,000 or so clones in the sample, under 90% are singletons; the top ten hold around 7.8%. The material sequenced was peripheral blood. Every receptor here comes from a human donor in a cohort sampled during active COVID-19. Both conserved end residues are part of each CDR3. Each record gives: D gene, V gene, J gene, clone size, CDR3 protein, CDR3 DNA. A D gene is named only where the DNA matches it firmly. For some rows the clone size is stated as once, few or many, or as a class when expanded; others skip it.

d_gene: NA
v_gene: TRBV21-1
j_gene: TRBJ1-3
abundance: NA
CDR3aa: CASAWGDRSGNTIYF
CDR3nt: TGTGCCAGCGCTTGGGGGGATCGCTCTGGAAACACCATATATTTT

d_gene: NA
v_gene: TRBV4-1
j_gene: TRBJ1-4
abundance: NA
CDR3aa: CASSQGRGGLGEKLFF
CDR3nt: TGCGCCAGCAGCCAAGGTCGGGGGGGGCTCGGTGAAAAACTGTTTTTT

d_gene: NA
v_gene: TRBV7-8
j_gene: TRBJ1-2
abundance: once
CDR3aa: CASSLRQESNYGYTF
CDR3nt: TGTGCCAGCAGCTTAAGACAGGAATCTAACTATGGCTACACCTTC

d_gene: NA
v_gene: TRBV11-2
j_gene: TRBJ2-5
abundance: NA
CDR3aa: CASSPSRVQETQYF
CDR3nt: TGTGCCAGCAGCCCATCCCGGGTTCAAGAGACCCAGTACTTC

d_gene: TRBD2
v_gene: TRBV11-2
j_gene: TRBJ2-7
abundance: NA
CDR3aa: CASSARTSAAEQYF
CDR3nt: TGTGCCAGCAGCGCAAGGACTAGCGCAGCCGAGCAGTACTTC

d_gene: TRBD1
v_gene: TRBV18
j_gene: TRBJ2-7
abundance: NA
CDR3aa: CASSPPIQGAPYEQYF
CDR3nt: TGTGCCAGCTCACCACCGATCCAGGGGGCTCCCTACGAGCAGTACTTC

d_gene: NA
v_gene: TRBV6-5
j_gene: TRBJ2-5
abundance: NA
CDR3aa: CASSWNYLMRETQYF
CDR3nt: TGTGCCAGCAGTTGGAACTACCTGATGAGGGAGACCCAGTACTTC

d_gene: NA
v_gene: TRBV15
j_gene: TRBJ2-3
abundance: NA
CDR3aa: CATSREDSTTSTDTQYF
CDR3nt: TGTGCCACCAGCAGAGAGGACAGCACTACTAGCACAGATACGCAGTATTTT

d_gene: NA
v_gene: TRBV10-2
j_gene: TRBJ2-3
abundance: NA
CDR3aa: CASTNREAARDTQYF
CDR3nt: TGCGCCAGCACCAATAGGGAGGCCGCCAGGGATACGCAGTATTTT

d_gene: TRBD1
v_gene: TRBV15
j_gene: TRBJ1-5
abundance: NA
CDR3aa: CATSRVPWTGSNQPQHF
CDR3nt: TGTGCCACCAGCAGAGTTCCATGGACAGGGAGCAATCAGCCCCAGCATTTT

d_gene: TRBD2
v_gene: TRBV19
j_gene: TRBJ2-7
abundance: few
CDR3aa: CASSVETSGGPYSYEQYF
CDR3nt: TGTGCCAGTAGTGTCGAGACTAGCGGGGGGCCTTACTCCTACGAGCAGTACTTC

d_gene: NA
v_gene: TRBV7-2
j_gene: TRBJ1-6
abundance: NA
CDR3aa: CASSPMTMGAGSPLHF
CDR3nt: TGTGCCAGCAGCCCAATGACAATGGGGGCGGGTTCACCCCTCCACTTT

d_gene: NA
v_gene: TRBV4-2
j_gene: TRBJ2-7
abundance: few
CDR3aa: CASSQVESRNYEQYF
CDR3nt: TGTGCCAGCAGCCAAGTAGAATCGAGAAACTACGAGCAGTACTTC

d_gene: NA
v_gene: TRBV25-1
j_gene: TRBJ2-2
abundance: NA
CDR3aa: CASSDPYLKGLGTGELFF
CDR3nt: TGTGCCAGCAGTGATCCCTATTTAAAGGGGCTTGGCACCGGGGAGCTGTTTTTT

d_gene: TRBD2
v_gene: TRBV5-4
j_gene: TRBJ2-1
abundance: NA
CDR3aa: CASSLTSGILGEQFF
CDR3nt: TGTGCCAGCAGCTTGACTAGCGGGATCCTGGGGGAGCAGTTCTTC

d_gene: TRBD1
v_gene: TRBV28
j_gene: TRBJ1-4
abundance: once
CDR3aa: CASSGAGTGSEKLFF
CDR3nt: TGTGCCAGCAGTGGGGCCGGGACAGGGAGTGAAAAACTGTTTTTT

d_gene: NA
v_gene: TRBV7-6
j_gene: TRBJ1-3
abundance: NA
CDR3aa: CASSLVAGWKGNTIYF
CDR3nt: TGTGCCAGCAGCTTAGTGGCAGGGTGGAAGGGAAACACCATATATTTT

d_gene: TRBD2
v_gene: TRBV4-2
j_gene: TRBJ2-1
abundance: NA
CDR3aa: CASRSYSGGAYNEQFF
CDR3nt: TGTGCCAGCAGATCCTATAGCGGGGGGGCTTACAATGAGCAGTTCTTC

d_gene: NA
v_gene: TRBV2
j_gene: TRBJ2-2
abundance: NA
CDR3aa: CASSVSTGELFF
CDR3nt: TGTGCCAGCAGTGTTAGCACCGGGGAGCTGTTTTTT

d_gene: NA
v_gene: TRBV6-1
j_gene: TRBJ2-5
abundance: once
CDR3aa: CASSDLHAIKETQYF
CDR3nt: TGTGCCAGCAGTGACCTTCACGCGATAAAAGAGACCCAGTACTTC

d_gene: TRBD2
v_gene: TRBV6-1
j_gene: TRBJ2-7
abundance: NA
CDR3aa: CASSESGRGIYEQYF
CDR3nt: TGTGCCAGCAGTGAAAGCGGGAGGGGTATTTACGAGCAGTACTTC

d_gene: TRBD2
v_gene: TRBV7-6
j_gene: TRBJ2-1
abundance: NA
CDR3aa: CASSLLAGGISYNEQFF
CDR3nt: TGTGCCAGCAGCTTACTAGCGGGGGGTATTTCCTACAATGAGCAGTTCTTC

d_gene: NA
v_gene: TRBV6-5
j_gene: TRBJ1-6
abundance: few
CDR3aa: CASKQGAIYNSPLHF
CDR3nt: TGTGCCAGCAAACAAGGGGCGATCTATAATTCACCCCTCCACTTT

d_gene: NA
v_gene: TRBV28
j_gene: TRBJ1-1
abundance: NA
CDR3aa: CASNNHPNTEAFF
CDR3nt: TGTGCCAGCAACAATCACCCGAACACTGAAGCTTTCTTT

d_gene: TRBD1
v_gene: TRBV19
j_gene: TRBJ2-2
abundance: NA
CDR3aa: CASSPFGDRPNTGELFF
CDR3nt: TGTGCCAGTTCCCCGTTTGGGGACAGACCTAACACCGGGGAGCTGTTTTTT

d_gene: TRBD1
v_gene: TRBV6-5
j_gene: TRBJ1-6
abundance: NA
CDR3aa: CASRGTGTGGLHF
CDR3nt: TGTGCCAGCAGGGGAACCGGGACAGGGGGCCTCCACTTT